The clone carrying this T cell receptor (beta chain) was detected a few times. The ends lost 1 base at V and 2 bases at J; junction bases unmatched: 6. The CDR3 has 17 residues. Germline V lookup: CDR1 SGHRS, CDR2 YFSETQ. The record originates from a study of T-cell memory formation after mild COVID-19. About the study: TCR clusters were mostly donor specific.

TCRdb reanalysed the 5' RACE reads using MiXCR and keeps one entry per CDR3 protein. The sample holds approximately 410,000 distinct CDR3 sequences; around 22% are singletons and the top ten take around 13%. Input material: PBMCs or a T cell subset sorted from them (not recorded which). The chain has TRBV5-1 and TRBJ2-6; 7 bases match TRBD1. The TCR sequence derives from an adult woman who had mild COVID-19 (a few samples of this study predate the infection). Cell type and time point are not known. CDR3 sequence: CASSLRQGQAGANVLTF. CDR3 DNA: TGCGCCAGCAGCTTGAGACAGGGCCAGGCTGGGGCCAACGTCCTGACTTTC.